This T cell receptor (beta chain) is from a study of regulatory T cells in long-lasting Graves disease. Whole-study findings and limits: Persistent disease preferred TRBV28, TRBJ1-2 and TRBJ2-5; new disease, TRBV20-1 and TRBJ2-1.

Note on this clonotype: Its matching antigen is unknown. A far larger clone lies a single base away; this is likely a read error.

Germline CDR1 SGHAT, CDR2 FQNNGV. CDR3 length: 14 amino acids. Documented time point: newly diagnosed GD, antithyroid drugs for less than 3 months. From PBMCs, RNA was extracted and then used to make the TCR library. An endocrinology unit in Xi'an, China, supplied the patients. HTBI primers from iRepertoire and Arm-PCR of CDR3 regions yielded the TCR beta libraries. TCRdb processed the multiplex PCR reads anew with MiXCR; each CDR3 protein has one entry. The sample carries just over 600,000 distinct CDR3 sequences, under 20% recorded once. Another study also made use of these data, one on T cells in Graves' hyperthyroidism and ophthalmopathy. As reported in that work: A first-round RT-PCR of the TCR CDR3 used the HTBI primer set.

This chain connects TRBV11-2 to TRBJ1-3; D unclear. The TCR sequence derives from a woman in her twenties or thirties with Graves disease. Sample: peripheral blood mononuclear cells (PBMCs), taken at new diagnosis, from a patient treated with antithyroid drugs. The CDR3 DNA reads as TGTGCCAGCAGCTCCGGGCCCTCTGGAAACGCCATATATTTT. Translating it yields CASSSGPSGNAIYF.